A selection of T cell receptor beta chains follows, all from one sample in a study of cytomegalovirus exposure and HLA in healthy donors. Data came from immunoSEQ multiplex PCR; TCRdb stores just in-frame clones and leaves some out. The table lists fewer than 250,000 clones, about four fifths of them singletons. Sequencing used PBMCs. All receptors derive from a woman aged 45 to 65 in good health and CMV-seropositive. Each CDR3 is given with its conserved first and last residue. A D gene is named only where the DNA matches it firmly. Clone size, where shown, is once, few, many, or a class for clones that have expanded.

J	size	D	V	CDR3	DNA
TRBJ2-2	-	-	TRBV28	CASSLWVGDSGANTGELFF	TGTGCCAGCAGTTTATGGGTTGGGGATAGCGGAGCAAACACCGGGGAGCTGTTTTTT
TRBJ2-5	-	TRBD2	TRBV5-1	CASSRRYSGGVQEAQYF	TGCGCCAGCAGCAGGCGTTATAGCGGGGGGGTCCAAGAGGCCCAGTACTTC
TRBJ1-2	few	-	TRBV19	CASTPRRGLNYGYTF	TGTGCCAGTACTCCCAGGCGGGGTCTTAACTATGGCTACACCTTC
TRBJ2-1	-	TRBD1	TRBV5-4	CASSFRDRGQDEQFF	TGTGCCAGCAGCTTTCGGGACAGGGGGCAGGATGAGCAGTTCTTC
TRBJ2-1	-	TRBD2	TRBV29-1	CSVTPGTSGGAHEQFF	TGCAGCGTAACGCCCGGGACTAGCGGGGGGGCCCATGAGCAGTTCTTC
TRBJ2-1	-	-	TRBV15	CATSRYGEHNEQFF	TGTGCCACCAGCAGATACGGGGAGCACAATGAGCAGTTCTTC
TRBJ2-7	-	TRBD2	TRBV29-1	CSVEGSPGTSGGGYEQYF	TGCAGCGTTGAAGGCAGCCCCGGGACTAGCGGGGGGGGGTACGAGCAGTACTTC
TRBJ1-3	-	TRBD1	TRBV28	CASSPRGQGRNTIYF	TGTGCCAGCAGTCCACGAGGACAGGGAAGAAACACCATATATTTT
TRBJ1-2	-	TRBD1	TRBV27	CASSWDRDRALNYGYTF	TGTGCCAGCAGTTGGGACCGGGACAGGGCTTTAAATTATGGCTACACCTTC
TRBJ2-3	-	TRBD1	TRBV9	CASSAYRDRSTDTQYF	TGTGCCAGCAGCGCCTACCGGGACAGATCCACAGATACGCAGTATTTT
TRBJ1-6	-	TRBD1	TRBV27	CASSSRTGRSYNSPLHF	TGTGCCAGCAGTTCCCGGACAGGGAGGTCCTATAATTCACCCCTCCACTTT
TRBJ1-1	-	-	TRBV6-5	CASSSQINTEAFF	TGTGCCAGCAGTTCCCAGATTAACACTGAAGCTTTCTTT
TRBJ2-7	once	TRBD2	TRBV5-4	CASSPSLGLAGYYEQYF	TGTGCCAGCAGCCCGAGCCTAGGACTAGCGGGGTATTACGAGCAGTACTTC
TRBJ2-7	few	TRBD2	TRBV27	CASSQIAGGHYEQYF	TGTGCCAGCAGTCAAATAGCGGGGGGGCATTACGAGCAGTACTTC
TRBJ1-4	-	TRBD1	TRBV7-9	CASSLRDRGHDEKLFF	TGTGCCAGCAGCTTAAGGGACAGGGGGCACGATGAAAAACTGTTTTTT
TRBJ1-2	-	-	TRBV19	CASSIGQPYGYTF	TGTGCCAGTAGTATAGGACAGCCTTATGGCTACACCTTC
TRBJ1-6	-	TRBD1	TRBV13	CASSLGTGAYNSPLHF	TGTGCCAGCAGCCTAGGGACAGGGGCCTATAATTCACCCCTCCACTTT
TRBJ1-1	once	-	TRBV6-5	CASSPGANTEAFF	TGTGCCAGCAGTCCGGGAGCGAACACTGAAGCTTTCTTT
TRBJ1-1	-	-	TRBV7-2	CASSSELVMNTEAFF	TGTGCCAGCAGCTCTGAACTGGTGATGAACACTGAAGCTTTCTTT
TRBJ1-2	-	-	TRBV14	CAPWGLNKSYGYTF	TGTGCCCCTTGGGGACTAAATAAATCCTATGGCTACACCTTC
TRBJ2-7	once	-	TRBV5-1	CASSFRTDYYEQYF	TGCGCCAGCAGCTTTCGGACAGACTACTACGAGCAGTACTTC
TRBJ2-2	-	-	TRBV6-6	CASSYFGAETGELFF	TGTGCCAGCAGTTACTTTGGGGCTGAGACCGGGGAGCTGTTTTTT
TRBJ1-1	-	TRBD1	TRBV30	CALQGVEAFF	TGTGCCTTACAGGGGGTGGAAGCTTTCTTT
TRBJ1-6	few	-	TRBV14	CASSQPGYNSPLHF	TGTGCCAGCAGCCAACCCGGGTATAATTCACCCCTCCACTTT
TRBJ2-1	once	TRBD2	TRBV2	CASSGGTSGVSSYNEQFF	TGTGCCAGCAGTGGGGGGACTAGCGGGGTTAGCTCCTACAATGAGCAGTTCTTC
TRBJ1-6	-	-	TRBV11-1	CASSFNRDSPLHF	TGTGCCAGCAGCTTCAACAGAGATTCACCCCTCCACTTT
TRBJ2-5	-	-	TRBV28	CASSFWGFAEGVQETQYF	TGTGCCAGCAGTTTCTGGGGTTTCGCCGAAGGGGTCCAAGAGACCCAGTACTTC
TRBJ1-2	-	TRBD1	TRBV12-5	CASGLDRGLGGYTF	TGTGCTAGTGGTTTGGACAGGGGGCTAGGGGGCTACACCTTC
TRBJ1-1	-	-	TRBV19	CASSMGGPEAFF	TGTGCCAGTAGTATGGGTGGGCCTGAAGCTTTCTTT
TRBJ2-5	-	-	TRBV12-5	CASAHPDQETQYF	TGTGCTAGTGCCCATCCGGACCAAGAGACCCAGTACTTC
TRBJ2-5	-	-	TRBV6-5	CASRRPSVETQYF	TGTGCCAGCAGGCGACCTAGCGTGGAGACCCAGTACTTC
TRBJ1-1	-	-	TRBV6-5	CASTTWEGPEAFF	TGTGCCAGCACCACTTGGGAGGGGCCCGAAGCTTTCTTT
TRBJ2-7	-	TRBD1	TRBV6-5	CASSADRASSYEQYF	TGTGCCAGCAGCGCTGACAGGGCAAGCTCCTACGAGCAGTACTTC
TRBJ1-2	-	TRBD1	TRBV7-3	CASSPEPGQGNYGYTF	TGTGCCAGCAGCCCTGAGCCAGGACAGGGGAACTATGGCTACACCTTC
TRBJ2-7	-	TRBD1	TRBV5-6	CASSIGDSSYEQYF	TGTGCCAGCAGCATTGGGGACAGCTCCTACGAGCAGTACTTC
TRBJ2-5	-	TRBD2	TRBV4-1	CASSPATSGQETQYF	TGCGCCAGCAGCCCAGCGACTAGCGGTCAAGAGACCCAGTACTTC
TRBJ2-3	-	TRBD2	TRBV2	CASSERGITDTQYF	TGTGCCAGCAGTGAGCGGGGGATCACAGATACGCAGTATTTT
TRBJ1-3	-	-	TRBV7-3	CASSLGPAATGNTIYF	TGTGCCAGCAGCTTAGGGCCCGCCGCCACTGGAAACACCATATATTTT
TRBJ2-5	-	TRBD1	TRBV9	CASSAGTGGGKTQYF	TGTGCCAGCAGCGCGGGGACAGGGGGAGGCAAGACCCAGTACTTC
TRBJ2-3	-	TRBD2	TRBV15	CATSRGEGFFDTDTQYF	TGTGCCACCAGCAGAGGGGAGGGGTTCTTCGACACAGATACGCAGTATTTT
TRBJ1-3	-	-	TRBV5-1	CASSLAPEYGNTIYF	TGCGCCAGCAGCTTGGCGCCGGAGTATGGAAACACCATATATTTT
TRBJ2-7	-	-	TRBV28	CASSLLYRTAYEQYF	TGTGCCAGCAGTTTATTGTACAGGACGGCCTACGAGCAGTACTTC
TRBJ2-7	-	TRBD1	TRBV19	CASSRGTGVYEQYF	TGTGCCAGTAGTCGGGGGACAGGGGTCTACGAGCAGTACTTC
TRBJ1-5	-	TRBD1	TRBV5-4	CASSTGTGRYQPQHF	TGTGCCAGCAGCACGGGGACAGGGAGATATCAGCCCCAGCATTTT
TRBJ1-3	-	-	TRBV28	CASSSAVAAGNTIYF	TGTGCCAGCAGTTCTGCCGTGGCGGCCGGAAACACCATATATTTT
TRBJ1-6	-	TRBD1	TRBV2	CASNLDRGVSPLHF	TGTGCCAGCAACCTAGACAGGGGGGTCTCACCCCTCCACTTT
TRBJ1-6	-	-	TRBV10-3	CAISETGSLNSPYNSPLHF	TGTGCCATCAGTGAAACAGGGTCATTAAACAGCCCCTATAATTCACCCCTCCACTTT
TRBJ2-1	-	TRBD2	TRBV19	CASTLGLAGGNEQFF	TGTGCCAGTACCCTGGGACTAGCGGGGGGAAATGAGCAGTTCTTC
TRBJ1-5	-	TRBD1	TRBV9	CASSAGDRAYSNQPQHF	TGTGCCAGCAGCGCGGGAGACAGGGCATATAGCAATCAGCCCCAGCATTTT
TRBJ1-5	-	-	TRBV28	CASSLRREHSNQPQHF	TGTGCCAGCAGTCTCCGGAGGGAGCATAGCAATCAGCCCCAGCATTTT
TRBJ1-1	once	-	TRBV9	CASSDPPRTEAFF	TGTGCCAGCAGCGACCCCCCCAGGACTGAAGCTTTCTTT
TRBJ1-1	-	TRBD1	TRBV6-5	CASSYFGTGNTEAFF	TGTGCCAGCAGTTACTTCGGGACAGGGAATACTGAAGCTTTCTTT
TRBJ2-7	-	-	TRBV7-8	CASSSGLPTGEQYF	TGTGCCAGCAGCTCGGGACTTCCTACCGGGGAGCAGTACTTC
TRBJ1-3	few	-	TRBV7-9	CASSLGAQNTIYF	TGTGCCAGCAGCTTAGGGGCTCAAAACACCATATATTTT